This T cell receptor (beta chain) was captured by sequencing in a study of regulatory T cells in long-lasting Graves disease. Time point here: newly diagnosed GD, antithyroid drugs for less than 3 months. Researchers made the TCR library from RNA that was extracted from PBMCs. Sequencing libraries for TCR beta were prepared with iRepertoire HTBI primers and Arm-PCR of CDR3 regions. TCRdb ran MiXCR on the multiplex PCR reads and lists one entry per CDR3 protein. The profile shows 500,000 or so distinct CDR3 sequences, 15% to 20% of them singletons. This clonotype has at least ten counts. Its specificity is not known. Findings and caveats of the study: Among samples with persistent disease, TRBV28, TRBJ1-2 and TRBJ2-5 were favored.

CDR1 and CDR2 (germline): DFQATT, SNEGSKA (reference sequence). V was cut by 6 bases and J by 5 bases, with 8 bases left in between. This CDR3 is built from 11 residues. These data were likewise used in another study, on T cells in Graves' hyperthyroidism and ophthalmopathy. As that report states: Using the HTBI primer set, a first-round RT-PCR was run on the TCR CDR3. From stable hyperthyroidism, ophthalmopathy was set apart by a 13 V-J model.

Sequenced material: peripheral blood mononuclear cells (PBMCs), taken at new diagnosis, from a patient treated with antithyroid drugs. The source is a woman aged 40 to 65 with Graves disease. J is TRBJ2-1 and V is TRBV20-1; D not certain. This CDR3 reads CSANRDNEQFF. The DNA for the CDR3 is TGCAGTGCGAACAGAGACAATGAGCAGTTCTTC.